This entry lists 27 T cell receptor beta chains sequenced from one sample in a study of CD8 T cells in Susac syndrome. Reverse transcription of about 0.45 to 1 ug RNA was performed with random hexamers. TCRdb reanalysed the immunoSEQ multiplex PCR reads using MiXCR and keeps one entry per CDR3 protein. The sample has approximately 150,000 distinct CDR3 sequences, roughly 80% seen once. Material: CD8+ T cells from PBMCs. The receptors come from a human donor with multiple sclerosis.

The CDR3 reads CASSYPSREAPGGQETQYF. The CDR3 DNA reads as TGTGCCAGCAGTTACCCGAGCAGGGAGGCGCCAGGGGGCCAAGAGACCCAGTACTTC. The genes are TRBV6-5 and TRBJ2-5; D is perhaps TRBD1 (7 bases). From germline, CDR1 is MNHEY and CDR2 SVGAGI. This CDR3 contains 19 residues. With 2 bases removed from V and 1 base from J, the gap between germline ends came to 23 bases.

For the CDR3, the DNA is TGCAGTGCTAGAGATCGTCGCGGGAGGGGCGGCAATGAGCAGTTCTTC. Its translation is CSARDRRGRGGNEQFF. This chain uses TRBV20-1 with TRBJ2-1, with TRBD2 matching over 9 bases. V shed 0 bases, J shed 6 bases, and the junction held 9 bases outside the gene matches. CDR3 length: 16 residues. Germline CDR1 DFQATT, CDR2 SNEGSKA (reference sequence).

V is TRBV7-6 and J is TRBJ2-1; the D gene is possibly TRBD2 (5 bases). This CDR3 has 13 residues. V lost 5 bases and J 7 bases, leaving 12 bases between the germline ends. CDR1 is SGHVS, CDR2 FNYEAQ, per germline. The CDR3 nucleotides are TGTGCCAGCAGCCCCCCGCTAGCAAATGAGCAGTTCTTC. It specifies CASSPPLANEQFF.

The rearrangement uses TRBV4-2 and TRBJ2-7; D is unresolved. The CDR3 extends over 12 amino acids. Trimming left V 3 bases short and J 5 bases short, with 8 bases between. From germline, CDR1 is LGHNA and CDR2 YNFKEQ. CDR3 amino acids: CASSQDPNEQYF. The CDR3 DNA reads as TGTGCCAGCAGCCAGGACCCTAACGAGCAGTACTTC.

This clonotype was seen once. The rearrangement links TRBV27 to TRBJ1-4, with D possibly TRBD1 on 6 matching bases. CDR3 length equals 13 residues. The V gene lost 8 bases and the J gene lost 13 bases, with 20 bases spanning the gap. CDR1 and CDR2 (germline): MNHEY, SMNVEV (reference sequence). The CDR3 protein is CASRMPGHRRLFF. The CDR3 nucleotides are TGTGCCAGCCGCATGCCGGGACATCGAAGACTGTTTTTT.

J is TRBJ2-2 and V is TRBV21-1; TRBD1 is the table's D call, not checked against the DNA. TRBV21-1 is designated a pseudogene. The CDR3 has 16 amino acids. The CDR3 here is CASSNLGTGNTGELFF. The CDR3 coding sequence is TGTGCCAGCAGCAATTTAGGGACAGGGAACACCGGGGAGCTGTTTTTT.

The chain recombines TRBV20-1 with TRBJ1-5; the D is unclear. Per germline, CDR1 DFQATT and CDR2 SNEGSKA (reference sequence). This CDR3 region has 14 residues. V lost 3 bases, J lost 2 bases, and 11 bases lay in between. CDR3 in amino acids: CSARVNSGNQPQHF. The CDR3 bases are TGCAGTGCTAGGGTCAACAGTGGCAATCAGCCCCAGCATTTT.

The chain employs TRBV28 and TRBJ2-2; 8 bases match TRBD2. There are 19 residues in the CDR3. Germline V gene data show CDR1 as MDHEN and CDR2 as SYDVKM. V dropped 2 bases and J dropped 1; count of bases not matched to a gene: 12. DNA of the CDR3: TGTGCCAGCAGTTTAATCTCCTGGGTAGCGGGAAAGAACACCGGGGAGCTGTTTTTT. Protein: CASSLISWVAGKNTGELFF.

V is TRBV18 and J is TRBJ2-1; D not resolved. The CDR3 is made up of 15 amino acids. The V gene lost 6 bases and the J gene lost 8 bases, with 20 bases spanning the gap. CDR1 is KGHSH, CDR2 LQKENI, per germline. CDR3 residues: CASSRTSGPLDEQFF. The DNA for the CDR3 is TGTGCCAGCTCCCGGACCTCCGGCCCTTTGGATGAGCAGTTCTTC.

This chain connects TRBV27 to TRBJ2-3; D could derive from TRBD1 or TRBD2 (5 bases each). Germline-derived CDR1 and CDR2 are MNHEY and SMNVEV (reference sequence). The CDR3 is made up of 14 amino acids. V was trimmed by 6 bases and J by 4 bases, leaving 14 bases between them. The CDR3 loop reads CASSWAGAADTQYF. As DNA, the CDR3 is TGTGCCAGCAGCTGGGCCGGGGCGGCAGATACGCAGTATTTT.

The count of this clonotype is one. The chain uses TRBV2 and TRBJ2-5; 14 nucleotides align to TRBD2. Trimming took 6 bases from V and 0 from J; bases not matched to a gene: 9. Germline V CDR1 and CDR2: SNHLY, FYNNEI. This CDR3 contains 18 residues. The CDR3 bases are TGTGCCAGCAGGGACCCCTGGACTAGCGGGGGGTACCAAGAGACCCAGTACTTC. Amino acid sequence: CASRDPWTSGGYQETQYF.

The V and J genes are TRBV6-1 and TRBJ1-5, with no clear D. The germline V gene encodes CDR1 MNHNS and CDR2 SASEGT. This CDR3 is 14 amino acids long. The ends were cut back, 6 bases at V and 2 bases at J, with 11 bases in the middle. CDR3 coding DNA: TGTGCCAGCAGGGACGCAGGTCGCAATCAGCCCCAGCATTTT. Protein sequence: CASRDAGRNQPQHF.

The V gene is TRBV29-1, the J gene TRBJ2-1; maybe TRBD2 (6 bases). The length of the CDR3 is 12 residues. Germline V gives CDR1 SQVTM, CDR2 ANQGSEA. The ends were cut back, 6 bases at V and 9 bases at J, with 15 bases in the middle. DNA for the CDR3: TGCAGCGTCCTGGGACTTGGGGGTGAGCAGTTCTTC. This encodes CSVLGLGGEQFF.

The chain has TRBV12-3 or TRBV12-4 and TRBJ2-7; D unclear. This CDR3 has 12 residues. Trimming pared 6 bases from V and 6 bases from J, leaving 12 bases between. CDR3 sequence (DNA): TGTGCCAGCAGCCTCATACAGACCGAGCAGTACTTC. This sequence encodes CASSLIQTEQYF.

The chain carries TRBV3-1 and TRBJ2-5, with TRBD2 matching 8 bases. V dropped 3 bases and J dropped 0; count of bases not matched to a gene: 6. Germline lookup yields CDR1 LGHDT and CDR2 YNNKEL (reference sequence). The CDR3 covers 16 residues. The CDR3 region is CASSQLALADQETQYF. DNA of the CDR3: TGTGCCAGCAGCCAGCTAGCACTAGCGGACCAAGAGACCCAGTACTTC.

The chain combines TRBV5-4 with TRBJ2-1; 7 bases agree with TRBD1. The CDR3 is 17 residues long. The V segment lost 1 base and the J segment 8 bases; nucleotides outside the gene matches: 15. Germline CDR1 and CDR2: SGHNT and YYREEE (reference sequence). The CDR3 spells CASSLPARGKGRDEQFF. The CDR3 DNA follows: TGTGCCAGCAGCTTGCCGGCCAGGGGGAAGGGTAGGGATGAGCAGTTCTTC.

The rearrangement links TRBV5-5 to TRBJ1-1, with D possibly being TRBD1 (5 bases). The V gene's germline CDR1 is SGHKS and CDR2 YYEKEE (reference sequence). V was pared by 0 bases and J by 6 bases, with 15 bases between. The CDR3 has 15 amino acids. In nucleotides, the CDR3 is TGTGCCAGCAGCTTGGGGGGACTCGGTTACTCTGAAGCTTTCTTT. Translating gives CASSLGGLGYSEAFF.

The gene calls are TRBV3-1 and TRBJ2-4; 7 bases line up with TRBD2. The germline CDR1 and CDR2 sequences are LGHDT and YNNKEL (reference sequence). Trimming cost V 1 base and J 5 bases; bases outside gene matches: 8. The CDR3 loop spans 16 amino acids. The CDR3 reads CASSQGWGGYENIQYF. DNA of the CDR3: TGTGCCAGCAGCCAAGGGTGGGGGGGTTACGAAAACATTCAGTACTTC.

This clonotype was recorded once. The V gene is TRBV12-3 or TRBV12-4, the J gene TRBJ2-5, with D unclear. The CDR3 spans 13 residues. V was trimmed by 6 bases and J by 4 bases, leaving 12 bases between them. DNA for the CDR3: TGTGCCAGCAGCCGTTCGGGTTTAGAGACCCAGTACTTC. Residues: CASSRSGLETQYF.

The chain uses TRBV18 and TRBJ2-5; perhaps TRBD2 as D (6 bases). CDR3 size: 13 residues. V gave up 5 bases and J gave up 5 bases, with 12 bases separating them. Per the germline V gene, CDR1 is KGHSH and CDR2 is LQKENI. CDR3 protein: CASSWRGAETQYF. CDR3 bases: TGTGCCAGCTCATGGCGGGGAGCGGAGACCCAGTACTTC.

The chain uses TRBV7-6 and TRBJ1-3, with D hard to call. Germline V gene sequence: CDR1 SGHVS, CDR2 FNYEAQ. The CDR3 runs to 17 residues. The germline V and J ends were trimmed by 3 bases and 4 bases, with 19 bases remaining between them. As DNA, the CDR3 is TGTGCCAGCAGCTTGCATTTTTTAATAAGGATCGGAAACACCATATATTTT. Amino acid sequence: CASSLHFLIRIGNTIYF.

The chain combines TRBV12-3 or TRBV12-4 with TRBJ2-2, with D hard to call. Trimming took 5 bases from V and 4 from J, leaving 14 bases between them. This CDR3 is built from 15 residues. CDR3 protein: CASSPGSSGTGELFF. The CDR3 DNA reads TGTGCCAGCAGTCCAGGCTCGTCGGGCACCGGGGAGCTGTTTTTT.

The rearrangement uses TRBV20-1 and TRBJ1-5; 9 positions agree with TRBD1. The CDR3 totals 14 residues. The V gene end was trimmed by 6 bases and the J gene end by 1 base; junction bases not matched to a gene: 4. The V gene's germline CDR1 is DFQATT and CDR2 SNEGSKA (reference sequence). The CDR3 spells CSAGTGMSNQPQHF. In DNA form, the CDR3 reads TGCAGTGCCGGGACAGGGATGAGCAATCAGCCCCAGCATTTT.

The chain joins TRBV7-9 to TRBJ2-7; D not certain. Trimming removed 0 bases at V and 0 bases at J, with 12 bases between. Germline values: CDR1 SEHNR, CDR2 FQNEAQ (reference sequence). The CDR3 is made up of 16 amino acids. CDR3 sequence reads: CASSLAQGLSSYEQYF. The CDR3 nucleotides read TGTGCCAGCAGCTTAGCGCAAGGATTGAGCTCCTACGAGCAGTACTTC.

This rearrangement joins TRBV11-2 to TRBJ1-2; TRBD1 matches at 8 bases. The trim removed 0 bases at V and 4 bases at J, leaving 1 base unmatched. CDR1 and CDR2 from the germline V gene are SGHAT and FQNNGV. The CDR3 length is 14 residues. CDR3 protein: CASSLEQGVYGYTF. The DNA for the CDR3 is TGTGCCAGCAGCTTAGAACAGGGGGTCTATGGCTACACCTTC.

The chain links TRBV2 to TRBJ1-6; the D gene is possibly TRBD1 (5 bases). The CDR3 consists of 15 residues. Trimming removed 3 bases at V and 10 bases at J, with 16 bases between. The germline CDR1 and CDR2 sequences are SNHLY and FYNNEI. The CDR3 sequence: CASSDEVGGRSPLHF. The CDR3 DNA follows: TGTGCCAGCAGTGACGAAGTGGGGGGAAGGTCACCCCTCCACTTT.

This chain connects TRBV14 to TRBJ2-1; D is unresolved. The CDR3 totals 16 residues. Germline assignment: CDR1 SGHDN and CDR2 FVKESK. Trimming left V 5 bases short and J 0 bases short, with 14 bases between. DNA for the CDR3: TGTGCCAGCAGCTTAATGGGTCGGCGCTCCTACAATGAGCAGTTCTTC. Amino acids: CASSLMGRRSYNEQFF.